The clone carrying this T cell receptor beta chain was picked up a small number of times. The antigen is unknown. These data originate in a study of memory CD4+ T cells and cytomegalovirus serostatus. Study information: Donors were healthy Belgian adults, under 10 CMV seropositive and 20 to 30 seronegative. Points from the study as a whole: Of more than 150 reported CMV TCRbeta sequences, 67 were found in memory CD4+ repertoires.

The germline V gene has CDR1 SGHKS and CDR2 YYEKEE (reference sequence). Trimming pared 0 bases from V and 8 bases from J, leaving 8 bases between. The CDR3 length is 12 residues. Repertoires were generated with immunoSEQ multiplex PCR, while TCRdb's copy carries only in-frame clones and drops some. The sample has roughly 60,000 clones, roughly 80% seen once. Single viable CD3+CD4+CD8-CD45RO+ cells were sorted as the memory CD4+ T cells. This TCR was sampled from an adult in good health and CMV-seronegative. Sample: memory CD4+ T cells from blood. V is TRBV5-5 and J is TRBJ1-1; D remains unclear. DNA of the CDR3: TGTGCCAGCAGCTTGGGAACGGGGGAAGCTTTCTTT. This translates into CASSLGTGEAFF.